This TCR beta chain originates from a study of cytomegalovirus exposure and HLA in healthy donors. Study-level information: The study's early data release held some 85 million unique TCRs from HLA-typed donors.

Worth noting for this clone: What it recognizes is unknown.

Germline V gene sequence: CDR1 SGHAT, CDR2 FQNNGV. The CDR3 covers 15 residues. The V and J ends lost 5 bases and 6 bases, in that order; junction bases with no gene match: 12. Whole-study findings and limits: Some TCR beta chains (more than 150 of them) were listed as cytomegalovirus-associated. CMV antigen specificity of three CMV-associated chains was confirmed in vitro.

The PCR employed 60 Vbeta primers together with 13 Jbeta primers. The protocol was immunoSEQ multiplex PCR, while the TCRdb copy is restricted to in-frame clones and leaves out a portion. Its table records 130,000 or so clones. The sequencing input was PBMCs. The receptor was isolated from a woman in her thirties or forties in good health and CMV-seronegative. The rearrangement joins TRBV11-2 to TRBJ1-1; the match to TRBD1 covers 7 bases. CDR3 DNA sequence: TGTGCCAGCAGCCGACAGGGATGGGGTGGGGCTGAAGCTTTCTTT. Translation: CASSRQGWGGAEAFF.